The entry below describes one TCR beta chain. Its antigen is undetermined. This entry comes from a study of shared clonotypes between healthy human individuals. Whole-study findings and limits: Estimated richness was generally greater in naive than memory subsets.

This table comes from immunoSEQ multiplex PCR, and its TCRdb copy is limited to in-frame clones, with some not included. The sample holds around 510,000 clones, about 96% seen once. The germline gives CDR1 SGDLS, CDR2 YYNGEE. The CDR3 length is 14 residues. With V trimmed by 3 bases and J by 6 bases, 6 bases remained unmatched. The chain has TRBV9 and TRBJ1-5; 7 bases agree with TRBD1. Sequenced material: naive CD4+ T cells sorted from blood. This sample's subset: CD45RA+ positively selected. This TCR was recovered from a woman aged 25 to 39 in good health. The CDR3 sequence: CASSATGTRQPQHF. CDR3 in DNA: TGTGCCAGCAGCGCGACAGGGACCCGTCAGCCCCAGCATTTT.